One T cell receptor (beta chain) is described in this entry. No antigen is known for it. The CDR3 totals 14 residues. Trimming stripped 1 base from V and 9 bases from J, with 13 bases between. From germline, CDR1 is SGHVS and CDR2 FQNEAQ. The sample is drawn from a study of cytomegalovirus exposure and HLA in healthy donors. Study-wide findings and caveats: Most subjects had HLA-A and HLA-B alleles reportedly predicted accurately by TCR beta sequences. The only immune exposure information that was available was CMV serostatus.

The PCR made use of 60 Vbeta and 13 Jbeta primers. Per the study methods: A later analysis tallied about 80 million unique TCR beta chains, around 10 million of them shared. The method was immunoSEQ multiplex PCR; TCRdb's version includes in-frame clones alone and lacks a portion of them. Clone size and the V and J calls come from that table; the DNA yielded D and trimming. The table includes around 180,000 clones, around 78% detected once. The chain joins TRBV7-8 to TRBJ1-5; D is possibly TRBD1 (5 bases). The sequenced sample consisted of PBMCs. The receptor was isolated from a woman between 50 and 59 years old in good health and CMV-seropositive. CDR3 coding DNA: TGTGCCAGCAGCTTAGAGGGGAGGTCCCGGCCCCAGCATTTT. Protein product: CASSLEGRSRPQHF.